The source of this T cell receptor beta chain is a study of T-cell reconstitution after alpha-beta-depleted transplantation in children (dated by TCRdb to 2016 to 2017). For context, the study as a whole: Using TCR repertoire profiling, the study followed T-cell immune reconstitution in a quantitative way in children after TCRalphabeta/CD19-depleted allogeneic hematopoietic cell transplantation. The paper as a whole reports these results and caveats: The frequencies of hyperexpanded clones fell over the following months, and after one year, T-cell counts and TCRbeta diversity were mostly attributed to newly produced T cells. In some patients, high TCRbeta diversity at day 60 was attributed to recipient T cells and intrathymic progenitors that had survived conditioning. The apparently early recovery of alphabetaT-cell counts about two months after transplant reportedly depended on only several hundred rapidly expanded clones that came from non-depleted graft cells.

This clonotype has a count of ten or more. Its antigen specificity is not known. No much larger clonotype is one base removed from it; base qualities were not supplied. CDR3 length: 14 amino acids, cysteine to phenylalanine. The DNA shown is the 42-base CDR3, in frame from base 1. Based on the germline V gene, the CDR1 and CDR2 sequences are SGHRS and YFSETQ. The V end loses 1 base and the J end loses 1 base, and a stretch of 7 bases separates them. The treatment or condition label here, explained by the study, means: allogeneic hematopoietic cell transplantation with graft depleted of TCRalphabeta T cells and CD19 B cells. TCRalphabeta/CD19-depleted allogeneic hematopoietic cell grafts were given to the transplant recipients, all of whom were children. The library was built by means of PCR. The listed sequencing device is Illumina HiSeq 2500. TCR libraries were prepared with molecular barcoding, using unique molecular identifiers to normalize TCRbeta repertoire quantification. TCRdb trimmed the raw reads at Q25, called clones with MiXCR and kept productive beta chains. One record per CDR3 amino acid sequence lists the most common genes and DNA. The sample contains roughly 300,000 distinct CDR3 sequences, around 10% of them found a single time. Together, the top ten hold about a quarter of the sample.

The chain links TRBV5-1 with TRBJ2-3; no D segment can be confidently identified. The origin of this receptor is a male patient between 2 and 9 years old who had a stem cell transplant for chronic granulomatous disease, so the T cells may come from the graft donor. The material was peripheral blood, obtained 180 days after TCRalphabeta/CD19-depleted stem cell transplant. This receptor carries the CDR3 CASSLPPRTDTQYF. The DNA is as follows: TGCGCCAGCAGCTTGCCGCCCCGCACAGATACGCAGTATTTT.